Listed here are 25 T cell receptor beta chains from one sample, sequenced in a study of T cells in Graves' hyperthyroidism and ophthalmopathy. The TCR beta CDR3 regions underwent amplification using RNA transcripts as the source. The TCR CDR3 was amplified in a first-round RT-PCR using the HTBI primer set. Each CDR3 protein is one row after TCRdb ran MiXCR on the multiplex PCR reads. Of some 350,000 distinct CDR3 sequences in the sample, roughly 15% were seen once. What was sequenced was blood. The source of these receptors is a woman aged 55-69 years with Graves' ophthalmopathy.

This clonotype has more than one count but fewer than ten. V is TRBV25-1 and J is TRBJ2-2; a possible D gene is TRBD2 (6 bases). CDR1 is MGHDK, CDR2 SYGVNS, per germline. V lost 6 bases, J lost 7 bases, and 15 bases lay in between. This CDR3 comprises 14 residues. CDR3 coding DNA: TGTGCCAGCAGCGGCCGAGCAGCGGGCGGGGAGCTGTTTTTT. Protein: CASSGRAAGGELFF.

V usage is TRBV5-1 and J usage is TRBJ1-4, with no clear D. Trimming took 3 bases from V and 0 from J, leaving 6 bases between them. Germline values: CDR1 SGHRS, CDR2 YFSETQ. This CDR3 has 14 amino acids. CDR3 DNA sequence: TGCGCCAGCAGCTCAGAACCAACTAATGAAAAACTGTTTTTT. Residues: CASSSEPTNEKLFF.

This clonotype was seen many times. CDR3 in DNA: TGTGCCAGCGGGGGACTAGCGGGAGAAGATACGCAGTATTTT. This encodes CASGGLAGEDTQYF. The gene calls are TRBV2 and TRBJ2-3; 14 nucleotides agree with TRBD2. Germline V CDR1 and CDR2: SNHLY, FYNNEI. This CDR3 has 14 amino acids. Trimming cost V 8 bases and J 5 bases; bases outside gene matches: 3.

CDR3 nucleotide sequence: TGCGCCAGCAGCCAAGAAGGACTAGCGGGAGGCGGGGAGCTGTTTTTT. Protein: CASSQEGLAGGGELFF. This chain links TRBV4-1 with TRBJ2-2, with 14 bases aligning to TRBD2. CDR3 length equals 16 residues. Looked up from germline, CDR1 is MGHRA and CDR2 is YSYEKL. V was clipped by 0 bases and J by 7 bases; unmatched bases: 1.

At least ten counts were recorded for this clonotype. J is TRBJ1-3 and V is TRBV7-2; TRBD1 matches at 7 bases. The V gene end was trimmed by 4 bases and the J gene end by 6 bases; junction bases not matched to a gene: 6. The CDR3 is 14 residues long. The germline CDR1 and CDR2 sequences are SGHTA and FQGNSA. CDR3 in DNA: TGTGCCAGCAGCTACGACAGGGTAGAAAACACCATATATTTT. It yields the protein CASSYDRVENTIYF.

The genes are TRBV20-1 and TRBJ2-3; 11 bases agree with TRBD2. Trimming at V came to 5 bases and at J to 7 bases, leaving 14 bases not matched to a gene. The CDR3 length is 16 residues. CDR1 DFQATT and CDR2 SNEGSKA come from the germline V gene (reference sequence). The CDR3 loop is CSARKTALAGENTQYF. For the CDR3, the DNA is TGCAGTGCTCGCAAGACCGCACTAGCGGGAGAAAATACGCAGTATTTT.

Ten or more counts support this clonotype. The rearrangement uses TRBV6-5 and TRBJ1-1; no definite D call. Trimming removed 0 bases at V and 0 bases at J, with 5 bases between. The germline gives CDR1 MNHEY, CDR2 SVGAGI. The length of the CDR3 is 14 residues. DNA for the CDR3: TGTGCCAGCAGTTACTCGAGAGTGAACACTGAAGCTTTCTTT. Encoded protein: CASSYSRVNTEAFF.

The rearrangement joins TRBV7-3 to TRBJ2-1, with TRBD1 matching 8 bases. This CDR3 contains 15 residues. J was trimmed by 3 bases and V by 6 bases; bases with no gene match: 7. Germline-derived CDR1 and CDR2 are SGHTA and FQGTGA. The CDR3 loop reads CASSFDRGNYNEQFF. CDR3 bases: TGTGCCAGCAGTTTCGACAGGGGAAACTACAATGAGCAGTTCTTC.

This clonotype was recorded many times. V is TRBV12-3 or TRBV12-4 and J is TRBJ2-5, with D perhaps TRBD2 (6 bases). V lost 6 bases, J lost 7 bases, and 12 bases lay in between. The CDR3 extends over 12 amino acids. The CDR3 loop reads CASSYPGGTQYF. As DNA, the CDR3 is TGTGCCAGCAGCTACCCCGGGGGGACCCAGTACTTC.

The CDR3 loop is CASRGGQLNTEAFF. In DNA, the CDR3 is TGCGCCAGCAGGGGAGGACAGTTAAACACTGAAGCTTTCTTT. The chain couples TRBV10-2 to TRBJ1-1; tentative D call: TRBD1 (6 bases). From germline, CDR1 is WSHSY and CDR2 SAAADI. There are 14 residues in the CDR3. Trimming took 6 bases from V and 2 from J, leaving 13 bases between them.

This clonotype was detected ten times or more. The rearrangement joins TRBV7-2 to TRBJ2-7, with D possibly matching TRBD2 (5 bases). The CDR3 is 15 residues long. Germline V gene data show CDR1 as SGHTA and CDR2 as FQGNSA. Trimming cost V 2 bases and J 0 bases, with 11 bases left between them. The CDR3 spells CASSLRAARSYEQYF. In DNA form, the CDR3 reads TGTGCCAGCAGCTTAAGAGCGGCCCGCTCCTACGAGCAGTACTTC.

This clonotype was seen repeatedly, ten times or more. The CDR3 sequence: CASSRRTYEQYF. The CDR3 nucleotides are TGTGCCAGCTCCAGACGGACCTACGAGCAGTACTTC. V is TRBV18 and J is TRBJ2-7; D gene unclear. V was clipped by 6 bases and J by 2 bases, with 8 bases between them. Germline V lookup: CDR1 KGHSH, CDR2 LQKENI. This CDR3 is 12 amino acids long.

This clonotype showed up many times. The chain links TRBV10-3 to TRBJ2-5; perhaps TRBD2 as D (5 bases). The CDR3 totals 14 residues. Trimming pared 5 bases from V and 4 bases from J, leaving 14 bases between. Per the germline V gene, CDR1 is ENHRY and CDR2 is SYGVKD. CDR3 nucleotide sequence: TGTGCCATCAGTTTAACCCGGGATCGAGAGACCCAGTACTTC. This encodes CAISLTRDRETQYF.

This clonotype was seen ten or more times. The V and J genes are TRBV7-6 and TRBJ2-3, with 7 nucleotides matching TRBD2. Germline V gives CDR1 SGHVS, CDR2 FNYEAQ. The CDR3 runs 16 residues. After removal of 1 base from V and 6 bases from J, the junction contained 10 bases not matched to a gene. The CDR3 here is CASSLEGREGPDTQYF. The CDR3 DNA sequence: TGTGCCAGCAGCTTAGAAGGGAGGGAGGGACCCGATACGCAGTATTTT.

This clonotype was detected only a few times. The V call is TRBV18, the J call TRBJ2-3; TRBD2 agrees at 9 bases. Germline CDR1 is KGHSH and CDR2 is LQKENI. After removal of 3 bases from V and 2 bases from J, the junction contained 3 bases not matched to a gene. The CDR3 consists of 15 residues. The CDR3 bases are TGTGCCAGCTCACCGCGGACTAGCGTCACAGATACGCAGTATTTT. This gives the protein CASSPRTSVTDTQYF. Supplemented by reference TRBV18 and TRBJ2-3, the full variable domain reads NAGVMQNPRHLVRRRGQEARLRCSPMKGHSHVYWYRQLPEEGLKFMVYLQKENIIDESGMPKERFSAEFPKEGPSILRIQQVVRGDSAAYFCASSPRTSVTDTQYFGPGTRLTVL.

This clonotype was seen repeatedly, ten times or more. This chain joins TRBV2 and TRBJ1-1, with unresolved D. V lost 9 bases, J lost 1 base, and 9 bases lay in between. Germline loops: CDR1 SNHLY, CDR2 FYNNEI. The CDR3 has 12 amino acids. The CDR3 spells CASDERNTEAFF. In DNA form, the CDR3 reads TGTGCCAGTGATGAGAGGAACACTGAAGCTTTCTTT.

This chain joins TRBV6-1 and TRBJ2-4; TRBD2 matches at 11 bases. Germline CDR1 is MNHNS and CDR2 is SASEGT. Unmatched junction bases numbered 7, after V lost 6 bases and J lost 0 bases. This CDR3 spans 17 amino acids. Here the CDR3 reads CASSGSGRGLAKNIQYF. DNA for the CDR3: TGTGCCAGCAGCGGTAGCGGGAGGGGCCTAGCCAAAAACATTCAGTACTTC.

Notes on this clonotype: It may be a read error: a sequence one base away is much more abundant. The J gene is TRBJ2-1, the V gene TRBV15, with 10 bases lining up with TRBD2. This CDR3 has 17 residues. Germline CDR1 is LNHNV and CDR2 is YYDKDF (reference sequence). V shed 0 bases, J shed 6 bases, and the junction held 8 bases outside the gene matches. CDR3 loop: CATSRDLGLAECNEQFF. Here the CDR3 DNA reads TGTGCCACCAGCAGAGATCTCGGACTAGCGGAATGCAATGAGCAGTTCTTC.

The table lists this clonotype with many counts. The chain joins TRBV29-1 to TRBJ2-5; D may be TRBD2 (5 bases). V was cut by 2 bases and J by 4 bases, with 11 bases left in between. CDR3 length: 13 amino acids. Per germline, CDR1 SQVTM and CDR2 ANQGSEA. CDR3 sequence: CSVETARGETQYF. The CDR3 nucleotides read TGCAGCGTTGAAACAGCCCGGGGAGAGACCCAGTACTTC.

The table lists this clonotype with many counts. The V and J genes are TRBV20-1 and TRBJ2-1; TRBD2 agrees at 8 bases. V shed 6 bases, J shed 3 bases, and the junction held 7 bases outside the gene matches. Germline lookup yields CDR1 DFQATT and CDR2 SNEGSKA (reference sequence). This CDR3 comprises 14 residues. The CDR3 DNA follows: TGCAGTGCCAGGGCACTAGCGGTCTACAATGAGCAGTTCTTC. Translated, it gives CSARALAVYNEQFF.

The chain uses TRBV7-3 and TRBJ2-3; possibly TRBD2 for D (6 bases). Trimming stripped 5 bases from V and 4 bases from J, with 16 bases between. The CDR3 loop spans 15 amino acids. Germline V CDR1 and CDR2: SGHTA, FQGTGA. The CDR3 nucleotides read TGTGCCAGCAGCCCCATAGGAGGGAGCGCAGATACGCAGTATTTT. Protein product: CASSPIGGSADTQYF.

This clonotype was seen more than once but under ten times. The chain uses TRBV5-1 and TRBJ2-2, with a possible D match to TRBD1 (6 bases). Germline V gene lookup returns CDR1 SGHRS and CDR2 YFSETQ. V lost 7 bases and J lost 5, with 21 bases in between. The CDR3 is made up of 16 amino acids. This CDR3 is CASRRLDGTGTGELFF. CDR3 sequence (DNA): TGCGCCAGCCGGCGACTGGACGGCACAGGGACCGGGGAGCTGTTTTTT.

This clonotype has at least ten counts. This chain joins TRBV12-3 or TRBV12-4 and TRBJ1-1; TRBD1 matches at 8 bases. Unmatched junction bases numbered 11, after V lost 6 bases and J lost 5 bases. The CDR3 is 15 residues long. For the CDR3, the DNA is TGTGCCAGCAGCCCCCCCCGGACAGGGAGGACTGAAGCTTTCTTT. The encoded protein is CASSPPRTGRTEAFF.

This clonotype came up many times. The chain has TRBV29-1 and TRBJ2-7, with D uncertain. The V and J ends lost 2 bases and 6 bases respectively, with 8 bases between them. The CDR3 consists of 11 residues. The germline CDR1 and CDR2 sequences are SQVTM and ANQGSEA. In DNA, the CDR3 is TGCAGCGTTGAATTCCGCCGCGAGCAGTACTTC. Translating it yields CSVEFRREQYF.

The chain recombines TRBV12-3 or TRBV12-4 with TRBJ2-1; D is undetermined. V lost 1 base and J 4 bases, leaving 20 bases between the germline ends. The CDR3 length is 18 residues. The CDR3 DNA reads as TGTGCCAGCAGTTTAGAGAACCTACTCCGAGTGGTGTACAATGAGCAGTTCTTC. Translated: CASSLENLLRVVYNEQFF.